These 2 T cell receptor beta chains came from one sample sequenced in a study of naive and memory T cell subsets (dated by TCRdb to the late 2010s). The receptor library was made with 5' RACE. The instrument was an Illumina MiSeq. TCR RNA was reverse transcribed with SuperScript IV using alpha and beta constant region primers for the blood and skin samples. TCRdb reanalyzed the raw reads on its own, using fastp at Q25 for trimming and MiXCR for clone calling, and kept in-frame beta chains. Every entry covers one CDR3 protein and lists the most common genes and DNA from its rows. Counted in this sample were tens of thousands of distinct CDR3 sequences; roughly a quarter of them appeared once. The ten largest clones take up around 1.8% of the sample. For whole blood analysis, 2.5 ml of peripheral blood was collected from healthy adult volunteers into Tempus tubes, and RNA was extracted following the manufacturer's instructions.

The receptors were gathered from a female donor in good health.

This clonotype came up many times. This chain connects TRBV20-1 to TRBJ1-2; possible D gene TRBD1, 6 bases. CDR3 size: 13 residues. Trimming left V 7 bases short and J 0 bases short, with 12 bases between. Germline V gene sequence: CDR1 DFQATT, CDR2 SNEGSKA (reference sequence). Written as DNA, the CDR3 is TGCAGTGTATCGGCAGGGGCTAACTATGGCTACACCTTC. It is translated as CSVSAGANYGYTF.

This clonotype has only a few counts. The chain uses TRBV29-1 and TRBJ2-1; TRBD2 agrees at 11 bases. The CDR3 length is 15 residues. V shed 6 bases and J 5 bases; nucleotides not matched to a gene: 9. In germline, CDR1 is SQVTM, CDR2 ANQGSEA. In nucleotides, the CDR3 is TGCAGCGTCACGATTAGCGGGAGGGGAAACAATGAGCAGTTCTTC. Its protein is CSVTISGRGNNEQFF.